This T cell receptor (beta chain) was recorded in a study of cytomegalovirus exposure and HLA in healthy donors. Looked up from germline, CDR1 is SGHTA and CDR2 is FQGNSA. Trimming took off 2 bases at V and 7 bases at J, with 11 bases between the two ends. This CDR3 contains 13 residues. Concerning this clone itself: Antigen unknown.

Study results and caveats: Later analysis identified about 18,000 TCR beta sequences associated with HLA alleles, using a false discovery rate threshold of 0.05. Later analysis identified several of the most significant clusters that appeared linked to common viral pathogens.

Primers included in the PCR were 60 Vbeta and 13 Jbeta primers. Profiled with immunoSEQ multiplex PCR; TCRdb holds only in-frame clones, not every one. The profile shows some 60,000 clones, 70% to 75% of them singletons. This chain connects TRBV7-2 to TRBJ1-1, with D hard to call. This receptor was identified in a woman in her twenties or thirties in good health and CMV-seronegative. The sample was PBMCs. CDR3 protein: CASSLTSFGEAFF. CDR3 sequence (DNA): TGTGCCAGCAGCTTAACTTCATTCGGTGAAGCTTTCTTT.